This T cell receptor (beta chain) comes out of a study of vaccination effects on CD4 cells after COVID-19. Clones were read by immunoSEQ multiplex PCR, and TCRdb kept only the in-frame ones, dropping some. The table includes roughly 35,000 clones, about three quarters detected once. After expansion with viral peptide pools in the ViraFEST assay, antigen-specific CD4+ T cells were sequenced. Isolating CD4+ T cells followed 9 to 10 days of culture. The infection with SARS-CoV-2 (confirmed by PCR) occurred in this person between March and December 2020. Notes on the study in general: Convalescent patients in the study were few, and early post-infection timepoints were absent.

Turning to this clone: The antigen remains undetermined.

The TCR originated in a human donor who had a prior SARS-CoV-2 infection. The specimen was CD4+ T cells from PBMCs cultured with HCoV-NL63 spike peptides, collected before COVID-19 vaccination.

The CDR3 reads CATSDFHGDYGYTF. The CDR3 region has the DNA TGTGCCACCAGTGATTTTCACGGAGACTATGGCTACACCTTC. The chain couples TRBV24-1 to TRBJ1-2, with D unresolved. This CDR3 is built from 14 residues. Germline V gene data show CDR1 as KGHDR and CDR2 as SFDVKD. Trimming pared 1 base from V and 3 bases from J, leaving 8 bases between.